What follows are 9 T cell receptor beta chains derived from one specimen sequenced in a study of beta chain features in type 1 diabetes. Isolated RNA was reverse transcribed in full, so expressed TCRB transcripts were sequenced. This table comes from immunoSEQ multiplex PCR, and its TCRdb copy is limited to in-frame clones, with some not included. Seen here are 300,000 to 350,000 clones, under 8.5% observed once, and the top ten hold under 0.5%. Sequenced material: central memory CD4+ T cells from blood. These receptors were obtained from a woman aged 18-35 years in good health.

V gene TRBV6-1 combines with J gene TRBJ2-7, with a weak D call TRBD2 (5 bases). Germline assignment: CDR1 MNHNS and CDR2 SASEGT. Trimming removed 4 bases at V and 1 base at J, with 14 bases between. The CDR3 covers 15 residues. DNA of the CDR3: TGTGCCAGCAGTGCCCACCATAGAGGGTCCTACGAGCAGTACTTC. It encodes CASSAHHRGSYEQYF.

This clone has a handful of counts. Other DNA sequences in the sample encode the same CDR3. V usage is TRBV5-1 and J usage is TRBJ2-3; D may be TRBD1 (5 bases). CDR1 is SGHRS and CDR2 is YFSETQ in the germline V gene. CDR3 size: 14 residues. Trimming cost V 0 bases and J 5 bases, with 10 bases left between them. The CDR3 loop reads CASSLASQGDTQYF. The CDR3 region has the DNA TGCGCCAGCAGCTTGGCCTCCCAGGGAGATACGCAGTATTTT.

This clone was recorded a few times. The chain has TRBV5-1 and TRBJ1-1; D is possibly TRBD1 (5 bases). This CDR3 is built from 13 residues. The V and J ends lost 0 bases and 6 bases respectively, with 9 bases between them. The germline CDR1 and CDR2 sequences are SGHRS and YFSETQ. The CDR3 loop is CASSLGEGSEAFF. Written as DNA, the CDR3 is TGCGCCAGCAGCTTGGGTGAGGGGTCTGAAGCTTTCTTT.

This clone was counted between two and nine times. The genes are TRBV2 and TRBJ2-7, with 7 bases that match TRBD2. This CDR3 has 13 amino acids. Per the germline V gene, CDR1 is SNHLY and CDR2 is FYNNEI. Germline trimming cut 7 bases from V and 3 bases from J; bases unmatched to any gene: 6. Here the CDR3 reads CASTPGGSYEQYF. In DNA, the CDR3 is TGTGCCAGCACCCCCGGCGGGAGCTACGAGCAGTACTTC.

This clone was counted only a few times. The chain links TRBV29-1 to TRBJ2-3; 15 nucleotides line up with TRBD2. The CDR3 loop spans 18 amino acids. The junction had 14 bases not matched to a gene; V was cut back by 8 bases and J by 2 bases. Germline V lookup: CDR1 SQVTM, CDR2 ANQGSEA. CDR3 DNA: TGCAGCACGTCGCCGGGACTAGCGGGAGGCCCCTCCACAGATACGCAGTATTTT. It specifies CSTSPGLAGGPSTDTQYF.

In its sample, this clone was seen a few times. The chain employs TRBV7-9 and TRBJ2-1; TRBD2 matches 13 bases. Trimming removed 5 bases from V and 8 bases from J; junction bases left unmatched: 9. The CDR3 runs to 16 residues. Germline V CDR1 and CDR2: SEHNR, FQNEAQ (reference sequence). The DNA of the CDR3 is TGTGCCAGCAGCCGGACTAGCGGGAGTCGGGTGGATGAGCAGTTCTTC. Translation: CASSRTSGSRVDEQFF.

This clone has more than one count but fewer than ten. The CDR3 sequence is CASRSDRASAYF. The DNA of the CDR3 is TGTGCCAGCAGATCCGACAGGGCTTCTGCGTACTTC. V is TRBV6-6 and J is TRBJ2-5, with 7 bases fitting TRBD1. Germline CDR1 reads MNHNY; CDR2 reads SVGAGI (reference sequence). The junction had 11 bases not matched to a gene; V was cut back by 6 bases and J by 13 bases. The CDR3 totals 12 residues.

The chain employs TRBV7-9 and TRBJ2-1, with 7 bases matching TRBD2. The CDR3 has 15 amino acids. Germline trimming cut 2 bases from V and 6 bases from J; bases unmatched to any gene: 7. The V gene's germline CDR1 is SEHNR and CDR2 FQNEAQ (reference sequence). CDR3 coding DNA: TGTGCCAGCAGCTTATCTAGCGGCATGGGCAATGAGCAGTTCTTC. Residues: CASSLSSGMGNEQFF. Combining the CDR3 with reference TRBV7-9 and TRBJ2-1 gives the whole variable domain DTGVSQNPRHKITKRGQNVTFRCDPISEHNRLYWYRQTLGQGPEFLTYFQNEAQLEKSRLLSDRFSAERPKGSFSTLEIQRTEQGDSAMYLCASSLSSGMGNEQFFGPGTRLTVL.

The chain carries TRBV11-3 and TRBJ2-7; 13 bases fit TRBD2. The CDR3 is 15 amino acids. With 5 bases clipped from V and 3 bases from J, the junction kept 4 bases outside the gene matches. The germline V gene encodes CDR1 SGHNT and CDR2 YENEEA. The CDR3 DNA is TGTGCCAGCAGCATCGGGACTAGCGGGATCTACGAGCAGTACTTC. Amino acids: CASSIGTSGIYEQYF. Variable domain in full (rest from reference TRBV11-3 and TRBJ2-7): EAGVVQSPRYKIIEKKQPVAFWCNPISGHNTLYWYLQNLGQGPELLIRYENEEAVDDSQLPKDRFSAERLKGVDSTLKIQPAELGDSAVYLCASSIGTSGIYEQYFGPGTRLTVT.